This T cell receptor beta chain comes out of a study of shared clonotypes between healthy human individuals. Trimming at V came to 3 bases and at J to 5 bases, leaving 8 bases not matched to a gene. The CDR3 totals 15 residues. CDR1 and CDR2 (germline): MDHEN, SYDVKM. Findings of the study overall: Between several donors, naive CD4 clonotypes were shared at a level of about 5%. There were few donors, and this limited the genetic and exposure-history diversity represented.

Of note for this clone: What it binds is unknown.

Under the authors' procedure: ImmunoSEQ yielded junction-only sequences lacking quality scores, so filtering differed. Libraries were prepared by immunoSEQ multiplex PCR; TCRdb keeps only in-frame clonotypes and omits some of them. The V and J calls and the clone size are those of that table, but D and trimming were determined from the DNA. The sample shows 2 million to 2.5 million clones, over 85% of them seen only once. The receptor was isolated from a man between 18 and 35 years old in good health. Some clones in this sample may be carry-over from other donors' samples. Sequenced: naive CD4+ T cells from PBMCs. The subset here: CD45RA+ positively selected. This chain joins TRBV28 and TRBJ2-7, with 9 bases identical to TRBD1. CDR3 in amino acids: CASSLGGQGRNEQYF. CDR3 nucleotides: TGTGCCAGCAGTTTGGGGGGACAGGGTAGGAACGAGCAGTACTTC. Combining the CDR3 with reference TRBV28 and TRBJ2-7 gives the whole variable domain DVKVTQSSRYLVKRTGEKVFLECVQDMDHENMFWYRQDPGLGLRLIYFSYDVKMKEKGDIPEGYSVSREKKERFSLILESASTNQTSMYLCASSLGGQGRNEQYFGPGTRLTVT.